The 2 T cell receptor beta chains in this list originate from one sample, sequenced in a study of cytomegalovirus exposure and HLA in healthy donors. The PCR used 60 Vbeta and 13 Jbeta primers. The repertoire was sequenced with immunoSEQ multiplex PCR; TCRdb's copy has only in-frame clones and lacks some. The top ten clones hold 1.3% to 1.5% of a sample with a few hundred thousand clones, roughly 83% of them seen once. Material: PBMCs. The receptor set was obtained from a girl aged 5-17 years in good health and CMV-seronegative.

In its sample, this clone was seen a few times. The chain couples TRBV7-3 to TRBJ1-4, with 9 positions matching TRBD1. V lost 4 bases and J lost 8; bases outside the gene matches: 8. The V gene's germline CDR1 is SGHTA and CDR2 FQGTGA. This CDR3 contains 15 residues. In nucleotides, the CDR3 is TGTGCCAGCAGCTCGGACAGGGGAAAGGACGAAAAACTGTTTTTT. It yields the protein CASSSDRGKDEKLFF. The full variable domain, completed using reference TRBV7-3 and TRBJ1-4, is GAGVSQTPSNKVTEKGKYVELRCDPISGHTALYWYRQSLGQGPEFLIYFQGTGAADDSGLPNDRFFAVRPEGSVSTLKIQRTERGDSAVYLCASSSDRGKDEKLFFGSGTQLSVL.

V and J are TRBV7-9 and TRBJ1-1; D might be TRBD1 (5 bases). The germline CDR1 and CDR2 sequences are SEHNR and FQNEAQ (reference sequence). The CDR3 consists of 16 residues. The germline V and J ends were trimmed by 5 bases and 0 bases, with 16 bases remaining between them. The CDR3 nucleotides are TGTGCCAGCAGCCGGGAGGGACGTACCATGAACACTGAAGCTTTCTTT. Amino acids: CASSREGRTMNTEAFF.